The sequence of this TCR beta chain was determined in a study of graft-versus-host responses after intestinal transplantation. TCRdb's copy holds only in-frame clones and misses some; the assay was immunoSEQ multiplex PCR. The top ten clones hold over 0.55% of a sample with tens of thousands of clones, 89% of them seen once. Worth noting for this clone: Its specificity is unknown.

This specimen consisted of unstimulated CD4+ T cells sorted from spleen or lymph node cells, obtained before transplant. This TCR was recovered from a human donor who was the organ donor for an intestinal transplant.

The CDR3 region has the DNA TGTGCCAGCAGTATCAACTACGAGCAGTACTTC. It yields the protein CASSINYEQYF. This chain joins TRBV2 and TRBJ2-7; D call uncertain. V lost 5 bases, J lost 3 bases, and 5 bases lay in between. CDR3 size: 11 residues. The germline V gene has CDR1 SNHLY and CDR2 FYNNEI. Combining the CDR3 with reference TRBV2 and TRBJ2-7 gives the whole variable domain EPEVTQTPSHQVTQMGQEVILRCVPISNHLYFYWYRQILGQKVEFLVSFYNNEISEKSEIFDDQFSVERPDGSNFTLKIRSTKLEDSAMYFCASSINYEQYFGPGTRLTVT.